Below are 25 T cell receptor beta chains sequenced from a single sample in a study of cytomegalovirus exposure and HLA in healthy donors. PCR employed 60 Vbeta and 13 Jbeta primers. Produced via immunoSEQ multiplex PCR; TCRdb's table is partial and in-frame only. Here the sample spans about 180,000 clones, around 80% being singletons. The sequenced sample was PBMCs. These receptor sequences come from a man aged 18 to 29 in good health and CMV-seronegative.

The chain couples TRBV27 to TRBJ2-7, with 8 positions matching TRBD1. The CDR3 is made up of 15 amino acids. V lost 3 bases to trimming and J lost 4 bases; unmatched junction nucleotides: 8. Per the germline V gene, CDR1 is MNHEY and CDR2 is SMNVEV (reference sequence). CDR3 residues: CASSLKQGGLYEQYF. DNA of the CDR3: TGTGCCAGCAGTTTGAAACAGGGGGGACTGTACGAGCAGTACTTC.

This clone was detected a few times. This rearrangement joins TRBV28 to TRBJ2-5; 9 positions match TRBD1. V lost 2 bases, J lost 6 bases, and 7 bases stayed unmatched. Germline CDR1 is MDHEN and CDR2 is SYDVKM. This CDR3 has 15 residues. CDR3 protein: CASSLGQGREKTQYF. The CDR3 nucleotides read TGTGCCAGCAGTTTAGGACAGGGGCGGGAGAAGACCCAGTACTTC.

CDR3 coding DNA: TGCGCCAGCAGCCGGGGACTAGCGGTCACAGATACGCAGTATTTT. Its translation: CASSRGLAVTDTQYF. This chain connects TRBV4-1 to TRBJ2-3, with 11 bases identical to TRBD2. The CDR3 covers 15 residues. Per germline, CDR1 MGHRA and CDR2 YSYEKL. Trimming at V came to 4 bases and at J to 2 bases, leaving 2 bases not matched to a gene.

The gene calls are TRBV25-1 and TRBJ2-5; 9 positions agree with TRBD2. In germline, CDR1 is MGHDK, CDR2 SYGVNS. The CDR3 runs to 16 residues. V trimming: 2 bases; J trimming: 5 bases; junction bases outside the gene matches: 9. DNA for the CDR3: TGTGCCAGCAGTGAAGGCATAGCGGGGGCGACGGAGACCCAGTACTTC. It encodes CASSEGIAGATETQYF.

This chain links TRBV5-1 with TRBJ2-7; possible D gene TRBD1, 7 bases. Trimming removed 4 bases at V and 5 bases at J, with 13 bases between. CDR3 length: 13 residues. Looked up from germline, CDR1 is SGHRS and CDR2 is YFSETQ. The DNA for the CDR3 is TGCGCCAGCAGCGAGGCAGGGGGGAACGAGCAGTACTTC. The encoded protein is CASSEAGGNEQYF.

The count of this clone is one. The chain carries TRBV28 and TRBJ2-1; the match to TRBD1 covers 7 bases. This CDR3 spans 15 amino acids. Trimming cost V 8 bases and J 10 bases; bases outside gene matches: 17. Germline-derived CDR1 and CDR2 are MDHEN and SYDVKM. The CDR3 nucleotides read TGTGCCAGCGCCTGGACAGGCCTAGGACCCCCCGAGCAGTTCTTC. This encodes CASAWTGLGPPEQFF.

The J gene is TRBJ2-1, the V gene TRBV19; D may be TRBD1 (5 bases). Germline lookup yields CDR1 LNHDA and CDR2 SQIVND (reference sequence). Trimming cost V 4 bases and J 6 bases, with 10 bases left between them. The CDR3 extends over 13 amino acids. CDR3: CASSTLDSNEQFF. The CDR3 region has the DNA TGTGCCAGTAGTACCCTCGACAGCAATGAGCAGTTCTTC.

This clone came up a few times. The V and J genes are TRBV30 and TRBJ2-5; 8 bases fit TRBD1. The CDR3 has 13 residues. V gave up 4 bases and J gave up 5 bases; unmatched junction bases: 6. Germline V CDR1 and CDR2: GTSNPN, SVGIG (reference sequence). This chain's CDR3 is CAWIRGQGETQYF. CDR3 DNA sequence: TGTGCCTGGATTCGAGGACAGGGCGAGACCCAGTACTTC.

J is TRBJ1-6 and V is TRBV4-2, with D possibly TRBD1 on 5 matching bases. Germline V gene data show CDR1 as LGHNA and CDR2 as YNFKEQ. V was trimmed by 3 bases and J by 0 bases, leaving 9 bases between them. The length of the CDR3 is 16 residues. The CDR3 region is CASSHGGDSYNSPLHF. CDR3 nucleotides: TGTGCCAGCAGCCATGGGGGGGACTCCTATAATTCACCCCTCCACTTT.

The CDR3 region has the DNA TGTGCCTGGAGTCCACGGGGTAACACTGAAGCTTTCTTT. It codes for CAWSPRGNTEAFF. The V gene is TRBV30, the J gene TRBJ1-1; D unclear. The CDR3 extends over 13 amino acids. Deletions cut 2 bases from V and 2 bases from J, with 9 bases between. From germline, CDR1 is GTSNPN and CDR2 SVGIG (reference sequence).

The genes are TRBV19 and TRBJ1-5, with no clear D. The V end was cut by 7 bases, the J end by 0 bases, with 16 bases between. Per germline, CDR1 LNHDA and CDR2 SQIVND (reference sequence). CDR3 length: 16 residues. CDR3: CASTPGLVDSNQPQHF. In DNA, the CDR3 is TGTGCCAGTACTCCTGGACTGGTGGATAGCAATCAGCCCCAGCATTTT.

The chain has TRBV5-6 and TRBJ2-1; D is perhaps TRBD2 (7 bases). The length of the CDR3 is 15 residues. Germline CDR1 SGHDT, CDR2 YYEEEE. Trimming pared 2 bases from V and 9 bases from J, leaving 18 bases between. The CDR3 spells CASSLGGATRVEQFF. CDR3 bases: TGTGCCAGCAGCTTAGGGGGGGCCACCCGGGTTGAGCAGTTCTTC.

CDR3 loop: CASSDGTYIYGYTF. The CDR3 bases are TGTGCCAGCAGTGACGGGACATACATATATGGCTACACCTTC. The chain combines TRBV2 with TRBJ1-2, with D perhaps matching TRBD1 (6 bases). In germline, CDR1 is SNHLY, CDR2 FYNNEI. V was trimmed by 3 bases and J by 5 bases, leaving 13 bases between them. The CDR3 runs 14 residues.

The chain uses TRBV28 and TRBJ1-5; maybe TRBD1 (6 bases). V was cut by 5 bases and J by 4 bases, with 15 bases left in between. The CDR3 is 15 residues long. Germline CDR1 is MDHEN and CDR2 is SYDVKM. CDR3 coding DNA: TGTGCCAGCAGTCCCCGACAGGCGCCAAATCAGCCCCAGCATTTT. Its translation is CASSPRQAPNQPQHF.

J is TRBJ1-3 and V is TRBV5-3; no clear D gene. TRBV5-3 is marked as an open reading frame, function uncertain. The CDR3 is made up of 14 amino acids. Trimming shortened V by 3 bases and J by 0 bases, and 7 bases separated the two germline ends. CDR3 DNA: TGTGCCAGAAGCTGCCAGGCCTCTGGAAACACCATATATTTT. This gives the protein CARSCQASGNTIYF.

This sequence joins TRBV28 and TRBJ2-5; perhaps TRBD1 as D (5 bases). Trimming stripped 6 bases from V and 6 bases from J, with 14 bases between. The CDR3 is 13 amino acids. Germline CDR1 reads MDHEN; CDR2 reads SYDVKM. The CDR3 protein is CASRDTDGQTQYF. The CDR3 DNA is TGTGCCAGCAGGGACACGGACGGGCAGACCCAGTACTTC.

The chain couples TRBV5-1 to TRBJ2-5; 7 nucleotides agree with TRBD2. V lost 4 bases and J lost 3; bases outside the gene matches: 6. This CDR3 region has 14 residues. The germline V gene encodes CDR1 SGHRS and CDR2 YFSETQ. The CDR3 bases are TGCGCCAGCAGCCCCGGGACTACCAAAGAGACCCAGTACTTC. This sequence encodes CASSPGTTKETQYF.

The rearrangement uses TRBV28 and TRBJ1-5, with 11 bases fitting TRBD1. This CDR3 region has 18 residues. From germline, CDR1 is MDHEN and CDR2 SYDVKM. V was pared by 4 bases and J by 5 bases, with 13 bases of the junction left unmatched. DNA of the CDR3: TGTGCCAGCAGTTCAACCGGGACAGGGGGAGGGAGGTATCAGCCCCAGCATTTT. This encodes CASSSTGTGGGRYQPQHF. The full variable domain, completed using reference TRBV28 and TRBJ1-5, is DVKVTQSSRYLVKRTGEKVFLECVQDMDHENMFWYRQDPGLGLRLIYFSYDVKMKEKGDIPEGYSVSREKKERFSLILESASTNQTSMYLCASSSTGTGGGRYQPQHFGDGTRLSIL.

Remarks on this clone: The junction shows a germline mismatch at one end, possibly a read error. The same CDR3 arises from other DNA sequences in this sample as well. J is TRBJ1-1 and V is TRBV27; possible D gene TRBD1, 6 bases. CDR3 size: 15 residues. Germline assignment: CDR1 MNHEY and CDR2 SMNVEV (reference sequence). The CDR3 here is CASSFSGGRNTEAFF. The CDR3 DNA reads as TGTGCCAGCAGTTTTTCGGGGGGGCGGAACACTGAAGCTTTCTTC.

V is TRBV28 and J is TRBJ2-5; 9 bases fit TRBD1. This CDR3 spans 13 amino acids. Germline lookup yields CDR1 MDHEN and CDR2 SYDVKM. V lost 7 bases to trimming and J lost 5 bases; unmatched junction nucleotides: 5. CDR3 region: CASIRDRAETQYF. CDR3 sequence (DNA): TGTGCCAGCATTAGGGACAGGGCGGAGACCCAGTACTTC.

The chain has TRBV7-9 and TRBJ1-1; D remains unclear. The length of the CDR3 is 13 residues. Per germline, CDR1 SEHNR and CDR2 FQNEAQ (reference sequence). V lost 1 base and J lost 1, with 4 bases in between. The chain's CDR3 is CASSLERNTEAFF. CDR3 nucleotides: TGTGCCAGCAGCTTAGAGAGGAACACTGAAGCTTTCTTT.

V is TRBV9 and J is TRBJ2-5; D unclear. The germline V gene has CDR1 SGDLS and CDR2 YYNGEE. Trimming shortened V by 0 bases and J by 1 base, and 10 bases separated the two germline ends. The CDR3 runs 15 residues. The CDR3 here is CASSVAAGRQETQYF. CDR3 in DNA: TGTGCCAGCAGCGTAGCCGCAGGCCGCCAAGAGACCCAGTACTTC.

This clone was counted a single time. V and J are TRBV6-1 and TRBJ1-1; D perhaps matches TRBD1 (5 bases). The V end was cut by 8 bases, the J end by 8 bases, with 12 bases between. CDR1 MNHNS and CDR2 SASEGT come from the germline V gene. CDR3 length: 11 amino acids. CDR3 coding DNA: TGTGCCAGCTTACAGGAGGGGGAAGCTTTCTTT. Translated: CASLQEGEAFF.

The chain carries TRBV27 and TRBJ2-2, with 9 bases lining up with TRBD1. Germline lookup yields CDR1 MNHEY and CDR2 SMNVEV (reference sequence). Trimming took 5 bases from V and 7 from J; bases not matched to a gene: 14. The CDR3 runs to 17 residues. CDR3 coding DNA: TGTGCCAGCAGTCCCATACCTCCGGGACAGGGCATCGGGGAGCTGTTTTTT. Its protein product is CASSPIPPGQGIGELFF.

The gene calls are TRBV7-9 and TRBJ2-1; D may be TRBD2 (6 bases). Trimming took off 2 bases at V and 8 bases at J, with 10 bases between the two ends. The CDR3 totals 13 residues. The germline gives CDR1 SEHNR, CDR2 FQNEAQ (reference sequence). The CDR3 DNA is TGTGCCAGCAGCTTACCCGGGGAGGATGAGCAGTTCTTC. Translation: CASSLPGEDEQFF.